The text below deals with one T cell receptor (beta chain). Its specificity is not known. The sample originates from a study of cytomegalovirus exposure and HLA in healthy donors. Whole-study results and caveats: There was a cluster of highly shared sequence variants that was likely a sequencing artifact.

The PCR was carried out with 60 Vbeta primers and 13 Jbeta primers. Assay used: immunoSEQ multiplex PCR; TCRdb lists only in-frame clones, some missing. Among over 120,000 clones listed, about 80% were seen once. V lost 7 bases and J 0 bases, leaving 13 bases between the germline ends. Looked up from germline, CDR1 is SEHNR and CDR2 is FQNEAQ (reference sequence). The CDR3 has 15 amino acids. Donors were nominally healthy when sampled, though unrecorded immune exposures were likely. Sequencing input: PBMCs. The sequence came from a woman aged 55-70 years in good health and CMV-seropositive. This chain joins TRBV7-9 and TRBJ2-1; D is undetermined. This CDR3 reads CASNDPHSSYNEQFF. For the CDR3, the DNA is TGTGCCAGCAACGACCCCCACAGCTCCTACAATGAGCAGTTCTTC.